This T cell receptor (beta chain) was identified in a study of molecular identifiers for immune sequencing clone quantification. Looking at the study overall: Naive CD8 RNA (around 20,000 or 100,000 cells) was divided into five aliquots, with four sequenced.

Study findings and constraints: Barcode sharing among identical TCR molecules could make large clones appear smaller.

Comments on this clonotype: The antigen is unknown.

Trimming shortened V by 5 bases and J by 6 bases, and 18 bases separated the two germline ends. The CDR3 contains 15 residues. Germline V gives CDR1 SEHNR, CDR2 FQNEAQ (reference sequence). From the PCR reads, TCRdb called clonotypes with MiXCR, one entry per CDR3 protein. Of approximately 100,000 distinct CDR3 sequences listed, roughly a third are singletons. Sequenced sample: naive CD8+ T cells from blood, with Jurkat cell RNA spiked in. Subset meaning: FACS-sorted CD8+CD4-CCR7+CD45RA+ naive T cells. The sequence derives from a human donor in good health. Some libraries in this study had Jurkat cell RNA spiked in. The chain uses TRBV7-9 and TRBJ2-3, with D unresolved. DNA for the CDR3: TGTGCCAGCAGCCCTCCACTGGCGCCGGCGGATACGCAGTATTTT. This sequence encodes CASSPPLAPADTQYF.